Given below is one T cell receptor (beta chain) in context. As originally analysed: The assay estimated nucleated cells by amplifying reference gene primers. The data were produced by immunoSEQ multiplex PCR, yet TCRdb's version contains in-frame clones alone and is incomplete. Clonal size and the V and J genes are those of that table, whereas D and trimming came from the DNA. The sample lists about 130,000 clones, roughly 80% occurring once. The V end was cut by 3 bases, the J end by 1 base, with 6 bases between. CDR1 and CDR2 from the germline V gene are LNHDA and SQIVND (reference sequence). The CDR3 covers 14 residues. The data are from a study of blood T cell repertoires in COVID-19. Overall study: Sources were T cells, B-cell-depleted T cells, or PBMCs; the material itself was cDNA or gDNA.

The sequence derives from a woman in her 30s who had recovered from COVID-19. Sequences were obtained from peripheral blood. The J gene is TRBJ2-2, the V gene TRBV19; no firm D call. CDR3 protein: CASSIRVNTGELFF. The CDR3 DNA is TGTGCCAGTAGTATCCGGGTGAACACCGGGGAGCTGTTTTTT. Looking up the rest from reference TRBV19 and TRBJ2-2 gives the full variable domain: DGGITQSPKYLFRKEGQNVTLSCEQNLNHDAMYWYRQDPGQGLRLIYYSQIVNDFQKGDIAEGYSVSREKKESFPLTVTSAQKNPTAFYLCASSIRVNTGELFFGEGSRLTVL.